This T cell receptor beta chain was captured by sequencing in a study of blood T cell repertoires in COVID-19 (dated by TCRdb to the early 2020s). For the wider study: Samples covering the acute and convalescent phases of COVID-19 were provided by collaborators in the United States, Italy and Spain. The material from the prospective study consisted of cDNA or gDNA derived from T cells, B-cell-depleted T cells, or PBMCs. Deeply sampled blood TCRbeta repertoires from subjects exposed to, actively infected with, or recovered from COVID-19 were included in the dataset. A freely available public database, intended as a resource for researchers studying the immune response to SARS-CoV-2, is where the repertoires were released. The samples were drawn from the first 160 participants of the ongoing ImmuneRACE study and from under 1,500 subjects provided by 6 global collaborators. A de-identified subject ID, COVID-19 status, age in years and sex were almost always included in the sample metadata. Where HLA class I and class II types were available, the types were taken from metadata supplied by the sample provider, not from assay-based typing. What the research found in general, with its limitations: The amount of clinical and demographic metadata varied by source and participant and was provided uncurated.

Enrolling through a virtual design, the prospective study's participants ranged in age from about 18 to 89 years and lived across roughly 24 United States geographic areas. To assign participants to cohorts, the prospective study relied on clinical history that participants themselves reported in a screening survey and a study questionnaire. A participant counted as exposed if, within 2 weeks of entering the study, that participant had been in contact with someone who had a PCR-confirmed or clinician-diagnosed COVID-19 case. In the prospective study, whole blood, serum and a nasopharyngeal or oropharyngeal swab were collected from each participant by mobile phlebotomists. Over a 2-month period, participants in the prospective study had the option of providing additional blood draws and questionnaires. Blood samples from the prospective study were shipped frozen or at room temperature prior to DNA extraction.

The CDR3 numbers 13 residues from cysteine through phenylalanine. CDR3 DNA only is kept here, 39 bases in frame from base 1. V is reduced by 4 bases and J by 5 bases, leaving a spacing of 12 bases between them. CDR1 and CDR2 are read off the germline V gene (reference sequence) as MNHEY and SMNVEV. With respect to this clone: Its binding antigen is unknown. The sample holds no much larger clone one base away, and base qualities are not on file.

The immunoSEQ Assay, a bias-controlled multiplex PCR, was used to amplify TCRbeta CDR3 regions from genomic DNA. Under the source paper's analysis protocol: Within the assay, amplification of reference gene primers was used to estimate how many nucleated cells each sample contained. To quantify the absolute abundance of each unique TCRbeta CDR3 rearrangement, sequence reads were collapsed and filtered. For each sample, productive Simpson clonality was calculated as the square root of Simpson's diversity index across productive rearrangements. Here the immuneACCESS table is served through TCRdb, limited to in-frame sequences with V and J called. Missing clones are a known gap in these copies; in checked studies unresolved V genes cover under half, and the rest lacks a known reason. V, J and clone size were drawn from that table, and D and trimming were deduced from the DNA. Across this sample there are approximately 300,000 clones, with around nine tenths seen only once. The leading ten clones occupy approximately 4.1% of the sample.

The source is a woman aged 25-40 years who had been exposed to COVID-19. The chain uses TRBV27 and TRBJ2-7, with a tentative D gene TRBD1 over 6 matching bases. Sample: PBMCs or T cells enriched from blood (not recorded which). The DNA sequence is as follows: TGTGCCAGCAGTTCCACAGGGTGGCACGAGCAGTACTTC. Its coded protein is CASSSTGWHEQYF.